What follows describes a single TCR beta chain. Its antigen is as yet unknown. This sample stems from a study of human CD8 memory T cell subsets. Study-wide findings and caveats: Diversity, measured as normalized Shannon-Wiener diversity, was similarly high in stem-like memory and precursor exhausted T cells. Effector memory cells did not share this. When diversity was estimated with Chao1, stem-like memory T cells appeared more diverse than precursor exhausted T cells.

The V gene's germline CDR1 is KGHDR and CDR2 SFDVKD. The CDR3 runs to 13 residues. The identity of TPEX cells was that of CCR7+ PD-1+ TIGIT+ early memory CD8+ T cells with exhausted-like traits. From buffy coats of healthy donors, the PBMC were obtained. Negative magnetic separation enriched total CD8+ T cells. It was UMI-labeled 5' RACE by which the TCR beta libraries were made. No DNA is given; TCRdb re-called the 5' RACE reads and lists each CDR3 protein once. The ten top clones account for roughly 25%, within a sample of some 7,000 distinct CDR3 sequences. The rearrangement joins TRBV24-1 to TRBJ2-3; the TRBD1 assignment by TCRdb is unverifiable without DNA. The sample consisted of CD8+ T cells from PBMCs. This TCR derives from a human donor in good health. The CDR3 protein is CATSDSGAATQYF.